The clone carrying this TCR beta chain came up a few times. Antigen unknown. TCRalpha and TCRbeta libraries used 5'RACE with constant-segment primers and UMIs. Each CDR3 protein gets one entry after TCRdb re-called the 5' RACE reads with MiXCR. The sample records a few hundred thousand distinct CDR3 sequences, just under 20% being singletons. The CDR3 consists of 16 residues. Germline CDR1 is SGDLS and CDR2 is YYNGEE. Trimming took off 4 bases at V and 0 bases at J, with 17 bases between the two ends. This record comes from a study of T-cell memory formation after mild COVID-19. About the research overall: TCR clustering was largely donor specific. The study's findings and limits: Pre-infection memory carried some responding clones, suggesting that cross-reactive memory joined. The study found balanced CD4/CD8 in clones contracting day 15 to 85 and a CD4+ lean in later expanders.

Sequences were obtained from PBMCs or a T cell subset sorted from them (not recorded which). This clonotype was sampled from a man aged 18 to 35 who had mild COVID-19 (a few samples of this study predate the infection). Cell type and time point are not known. V gene TRBV9 combines with J gene TRBJ2-7; D might be TRBD1 (6 bases). CDR3 coding DNA: TGTGCCAGCAGCTCCCACACAGGGAGCCTCTCCTACGAGCAGTACTTC. Protein: CASSSHTGSLSYEQYF.